One sample yielded the 26 T cell receptor beta chains listed below, sequenced in a study of T cell clonotyping in hematopoietic cell transplantation. Only in-frame clones appear in the TCRdb table, and some are missing; sequencing was by immunoSEQ multiplex PCR. This sample has thousands of clones; around 94% occur once, and the top ten carry about 4.5%. The sample here was PBMCs, taken 180 days after allogeneic stem cell transplant. The receptors originated from a female patient between 50 and 60 years old who had an allogeneic stem cell transplant from an unrelated donor, so the T cells may come from the graft donor. Some clones in this sample may be carry-over from other donors' samples.

The chain links TRBV2 to TRBJ1-3; D gene uncertain. The germline V gene encodes CDR1 SNHLY and CDR2 FYNNEI. V was trimmed by 3 bases and J by 0 bases, leaving 6 bases between them. This CDR3 has 14 amino acids. The CDR3 sequence is CASSDKGSGNTIYF. The CDR3, as DNA: TGTGCCAGCAGTGACAAGGGCTCTGGAAACACCATATATTTT.

This rearrangement joins TRBV5-1 to TRBJ2-2, with unresolved D. CDR1 and CDR2 from the germline V gene are SGHRS and YFSETQ. V was shortened by 6 bases and J by 2 bases, with 5 bases between the two germline ends. CDR3 length equals 12 residues. The CDR3 spells CASIANTGELFF. For the CDR3, the DNA is TGCGCCAGCATCGCCAACACCGGGGAGCTGTTTTTT. Based on the CDR3 plus reference TRBV5-1 and TRBJ2-2, the full variable domain is KAGVTQTPRYLIKTRGQQVTLSCSPISGHRSVSWYQQTPGQGLQFLFEYFSETQRNKGNFPGRFSGRQFSNSRSEMNVSTLELGDSALYLCASIANTGELFFGEGSRLTVL.

The V call is TRBV27, the J call TRBJ1-5, with D hard to call. Germline CDR1 is MNHEY and CDR2 is SMNVEV (reference sequence). The V gene lost 2 bases and the J gene lost 5 bases, with 10 bases spanning the gap. The CDR3 covers 14 residues. The chain's CDR3 is CASSLGQFDQPQHF. CDR3 coding DNA: TGTGCCAGCAGTTTAGGGCAGTTTGATCAGCCCCAGCATTTT.

The chain uses TRBV7-9 and TRBJ2-3, with 8 positions matching TRBD2. Per the germline V gene, CDR1 is SEHNR and CDR2 is FQNEAQ (reference sequence). The CDR3 covers 17 residues. J gave up 4 bases and V 5 bases, and 14 bases lay outside the gene matches. Here the CDR3 reads CASSPMSLAGRADTQYF. CDR3 DNA sequence: TGTGCCAGCAGCCCGATGTCCCTAGCGGGTCGGGCAGATACGCAGTATTTT.

The chain combines TRBV4-2 with TRBJ2-2, with 7 bases that match TRBD2. V was pared by 1 base and J by 5 bases, with 4 bases of the junction left unmatched. Germline V gene lookup returns CDR1 LGHNA and CDR2 YNFKEQ. The CDR3 loop spans 15 amino acids. CDR3 residues: CASSQGPGGTGELFF. CDR3 coding DNA: TGTGCCAGCAGCCAAGGGCCCGGGGGGACCGGGGAGCTGTTTTTT.

This clone was observed once. J is TRBJ1-5 and V is TRBV5-1; D is undetermined. CDR1 and CDR2 from the germline V gene are SGHRS and YFSETQ. Deletions cut 0 bases from V and 1 base from J, with 8 bases between. The CDR3 spans 15 residues. The CDR3, as DNA: TGCGCCAGCAGCTTGGAGGGCACGAGCAATCAGCCCCAGCATTTT. Amino acid sequence: CASSLEGTSNQPQHF.

The chain employs TRBV14 and TRBJ2-6; no definite D call. The CDR3 is 15 amino acids. Germline V gene data show CDR1 as SGHDN and CDR2 as FVKESK. Trimming took off 0 bases at V and 0 bases at J, with 3 bases between the two ends. CDR3 amino acids: CASSQDLSGANVLTF. CDR3 DNA: TGTGCCAGCAGCCAAGACCTCTCTGGGGCCAACGTCCTGACTTTC.

This chain uses TRBV19 with TRBJ2-3, with D possibly matching TRBD1 (5 bases). Germline V lookup: CDR1 LNHDA, CDR2 SQIVND (reference sequence). The CDR3 loop spans 14 amino acids. The V end lost 5 bases, the J end lost 7 bases, and 16 bases lay between the germline ends. CDR3 loop: CASSGQGHTHTQYF. The DNA for the CDR3 is TGTGCCAGTAGTGGGCAGGGCCATACACATACGCAGTATTTT. The full variable domain, with the rest looked up from reference TRBV19 and TRBJ2-3, is DGGITQSPKYLFRKEGQNVTLSCEQNLNHDAMYWYRQDPGQGLRLIYYSQIVNDFQKGDIAEGYSVSREKKESFPLTVTSAQKNPTAFYLCASSGQGHTHTQYFGPGTRLTVL.

The chain couples TRBV19 to TRBJ1-6, with a possible D match to TRBD1 (6 bases). Trimming left V 5 bases short and J 7 bases short, with 12 bases between. CDR1 is LNHDA, CDR2 SQIVND, per germline (reference sequence). This CDR3 region has 14 residues. This CDR3 reads CASSVTGTNSPLHF. The CDR3 DNA reads as TGTGCCAGTAGTGTCACAGGGACGAATTCACCCCTCCACTTT.

The chain is built from TRBV6-1 and TRBJ1-6, with a tentative D call TRBD1 (5 bases). This CDR3 is built from 15 residues. V shed 1 base and J shed 6 bases, with 10 bases lying between them. Germline V gives CDR1 MNHNS, CDR2 SASEGT. The CDR3 loop is CASSEGSGINSPLHF. CDR3 sequence (DNA): TGTGCCAGCAGTGAAGGGTCAGGGATTAATTCACCCCTCCACTTT.

The chain has TRBV19 and TRBJ1-1; possible D gene TRBD1, 6 bases. The V end lost 9 bases, the J end lost 1 base, and 27 bases lay between the germline ends. In germline, CDR1 is LNHDA, CDR2 SQIVND (reference sequence). This CDR3 contains 18 residues. Here the CDR3 DNA reads TGTGCCAGCCGGCGGATTCTGGACAGTCTAGGGTGGAACACTGAAGCTTTCTTT. Amino acid sequence: CASRRILDSLGWNTEAFF.

This chain uses TRBV11-2 with TRBJ2-3; D gene ambiguous. This CDR3 is 13 amino acids long. V shed 1 base and J shed 2 bases, with 4 bases lying between them. Germline assignment: CDR1 SGHAT and CDR2 FQNNGV. CDR3 sequence reads: CASSLGLTDTQYF. CDR3 coding DNA: TGTGCCAGCAGCTTAGGGCTCACAGATACGCAGTATTTT.

This clone occurred once. The chain joins TRBV19 to TRBJ2-3; TRBD2 aligns across 8 bases. The CDR3 spans 16 residues. Germline lookup yields CDR1 LNHDA and CDR2 SQIVND (reference sequence). The V gene end was trimmed by 3 bases and the J gene end by 8 bases; junction bases not matched to a gene: 13. The CDR3 region is CASSIEASGLSGTQYF. Here the CDR3 DNA reads TGTGCCAGTAGTATCGAGGCTAGCGGGCTTTCGGGTACGCAGTATTTT.

This rearrangement joins TRBV5-4 to TRBJ2-7; D is unclear. Germline CDR1 is SGHNT and CDR2 is YYREEE (reference sequence). The CDR3 runs to 13 residues. Trimming took off 3 bases at V and 1 base at J, with 8 bases between the two ends. The CDR3 nucleotides read TGTGCCAGCAGCTCCCGGGCTTCCTACGAGCAGTACTTC. The encoded protein is CASSSRASYEQYF.

The chain links TRBV29-1 to TRBJ1-1, with D uncertain. Per the germline V gene, CDR1 is SQVTM and CDR2 is ANQGSEA. Trimming removed 7 bases at V and 1 base at J, with 13 bases between. The CDR3 is made up of 13 amino acids. CDR3 DNA sequence: TGCAGCGCCGTGCTCATCGAGAACACTGAAGCTTTCTTT. This encodes CSAVLIENTEAFF.

This chain uses TRBV6-5 with TRBJ1-6; D possibly corresponds to TRBD1 (5 bases). The CDR3 has 15 residues. Germline V CDR1 and CDR2: MNHEY, SVGAGI. V was pared by 4 bases and J by 9 bases, with 16 bases between. CDR3: CASSSLDSSGSPLHF. The CDR3, as DNA: TGTGCCAGCAGTTCCCTCGACAGTAGTGGTTCACCCCTCCACTTT.

The V gene is TRBV5-4, the J gene TRBJ2-7; D is unresolved. Germline V gene sequence: CDR1 SGHNT, CDR2 YYREEE (reference sequence). CDR3 size: 14 residues. V shed 0 bases and J shed 3 bases, with 10 bases lying between them. CDR3 region: CASSLEPTLYEQYF. The CDR3 DNA follows: TGTGCCAGCAGCTTGGAACCCACCCTCTACGAGCAGTACTTC.

The V and J genes are TRBV30 and TRBJ1-1; D is uncertain. The CDR3 is 13 amino acids. Per germline, CDR1 GTSNPN and CDR2 SVGIG (reference sequence). Deletions cut 0 bases from V and 3 bases from J, with 8 bases between. As DNA, the CDR3 is TGTGCCTGGAGTGTAACGGGGTACACTGAAGCTTTCTTT. This codes for CAWSVTGYTEAFF.

This chain links TRBV5-1 with TRBJ1-1; D remains ambiguous. V was trimmed by 4 bases and J by 8 bases, leaving 18 bases between them. This CDR3 has 14 residues. Germline values: CDR1 SGHRS, CDR2 YFSETQ. CDR3 sequence: CASSAGLATLEAFF. The CDR3 region has the DNA TGCGCCAGCAGCGCAGGTTTGGCAACACTGGAAGCTTTCTTT.

The genes are TRBV28 and TRBJ1-5; D not certain. CDR3 size: 13 residues. Germline assignment: CDR1 MDHEN and CDR2 SYDVKM. Trimming cost V 6 bases and J 0 bases, with 6 bases left between them. CDR3 nucleotides: TGTGCCAGCAGGGGTTTTAGCAATCAGCCCCAGCATTTT. Amino acids: CASRGFSNQPQHF.

V usage is TRBV7-2 and J usage is TRBJ2-3; 8 bases align to TRBD2. V lost 5 bases and J lost 4; bases outside the gene matches: 14. This CDR3 comprises 17 residues. In germline, CDR1 is SGHTA, CDR2 FQGNSA. The CDR3 sequence is CASSTRQAGVGADTQYF. CDR3 nucleotide sequence: TGTGCCAGCAGCACCCGACAAGCGGGGGTTGGGGCAGATACGCAGTATTTT.

CDR3 in DNA: TGTGCCAGCAGTTTAGCGGGGTTCGGGGTCCCACCCTACGAGCAGTACTTC. Its translation is CASSLAGFGVPPYEQYF. The rearrangement uses TRBV27 and TRBJ2-7, with D possibly TRBD2 on 6 matching bases. This CDR3 comprises 17 residues. With 2 bases removed from V and 2 bases from J, the gap between germline ends came to 19 bases. Germline CDR1 is MNHEY and CDR2 is SMNVEV (reference sequence).

This sequence joins TRBV6-1 and TRBJ1-2, with D tentatively TRBD1 (5 bases). Germline CDR1 and CDR2: MNHNS and SASEGT. The ends were cut back, 2 bases at V and 7 bases at J, with 17 bases in the middle. CDR3 length: 15 residues. DNA for the CDR3: TGTGCCAGCAGTGAAAGTCCCGGGACGGGGGTTGGCTACACCTTC. This translates into CASSESPGTGVGYTF.

This chain connects TRBV9 to TRBJ2-1; 11 nucleotides line up with TRBD2. V was clipped by 0 bases and J by 4 bases; unmatched bases: 12. The CDR3 length is 19 residues. The germline gives CDR1 SGDLS, CDR2 YYNGEE. The CDR3 DNA sequence: TGTGCCAGCAGCGTAGTGGGTCGCGGGACTAGCGGCAGATACAATGAGCAGTTCTTC. Protein: CASSVVGRGTSGRYNEQFF.

The chain recombines TRBV21-1 with TRBJ2-3; TRBD1, as called in the table, went unchecked against the DNA. TRBV21-1 is shown as a pseudogene. The CDR3 has 15 amino acids. In DNA, the CDR3 is TGTGCCAGCACTCTGGACAGGGCACTCACAGATACGCAGTATTTT. Protein: CASTLDRALTDTQYF.

There are a few counts of this clone. The chain employs TRBV14 and TRBJ1-1; D is unresolved. The germline V gene encodes CDR1 SGHDN and CDR2 FVKESK. The CDR3 length is 16 residues. Trimming removed 0 bases from V and 1 base from J, with 12 bases in between. The CDR3 is CASSQEGYIGNTEAFF. The CDR3 coding sequence is TGTGCCAGCAGCCAAGAAGGGTACATCGGGAACACTGAAGCTTTCTTT.